The T cell receptor (beta chain) under discussion was sequenced for a study of blood T cells in healthy people across ages. Study results and limitations: Roughly linear declines in TCR beta diversity per million T cells occurred with age.

The CDR3 length is 15 residues. The V segment lost 5 bases and the J segment 8 bases; nucleotides outside the gene matches: 14. Germline V lookup: CDR1 MGHDK, CDR2 SYGVNS. It was with a sample-barcoded 5' primer and a J-beta primer mix that a second PCR of about 6 to 12 cycles was run. Using its own MiXCR run on the 5' RACE reads, TCRdb lists one record per CDR3 protein. The sample lists about 1.1 million distinct CDR3 sequences, roughly two fifths occurring once. Concerning this clonotype: Its antigen is as yet unknown.

The receptor was isolated from a man aged 18-30 years in good health. The material sequenced was blood. The V gene is TRBV25-1, the J gene TRBJ1-2; 7 nucleotides line up with TRBD1. CDR3 nucleotides: TGTGCCAGCAGTAGGAGTGAGGGGGCGGTAGACGGCTACACCTTC. It is translated as CASSRSEGAVDGYTF.